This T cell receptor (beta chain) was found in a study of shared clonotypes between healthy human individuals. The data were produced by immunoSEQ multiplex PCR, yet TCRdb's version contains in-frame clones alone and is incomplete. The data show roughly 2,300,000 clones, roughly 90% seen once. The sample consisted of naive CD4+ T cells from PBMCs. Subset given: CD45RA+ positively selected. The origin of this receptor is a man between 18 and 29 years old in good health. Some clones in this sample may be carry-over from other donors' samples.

CDR3 nucleotide sequence: TGTGCCAGCAGCTTAGTCGTCAGGGCCCTCTCTGGAAACACCATATATTTT. This sequence encodes CASSLVVRALSGNTIYF. The chain is built from TRBV7-6 and TRBJ1-3; the D gene is possibly TRBD1 (5 bases). The CDR3 extends over 17 amino acids. CDR1 is SGHVS, CDR2 FNYEAQ, per germline. Trimming took 1 base from V and 0 from J, leaving 13 bases between them.